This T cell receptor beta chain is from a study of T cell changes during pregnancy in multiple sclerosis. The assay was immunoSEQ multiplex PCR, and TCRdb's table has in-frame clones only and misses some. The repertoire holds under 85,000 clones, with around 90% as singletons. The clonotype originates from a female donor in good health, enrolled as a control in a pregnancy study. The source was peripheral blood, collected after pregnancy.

CDR3 protein: CASSLEGYGSPLHF. The CDR3, as DNA: TGTGCCAGCAGTTTGGAGGGGTACGGGTCACCCCTCCACTTT. V is TRBV27 and J is TRBJ1-6; the D gene is possibly TRBD1 (5 bases). The CDR3 is made up of 14 amino acids. Germline V gives CDR1 MNHEY, CDR2 SMNVEV (reference sequence). V was cut by 3 bases and J by 10 bases, with 13 bases left in between.